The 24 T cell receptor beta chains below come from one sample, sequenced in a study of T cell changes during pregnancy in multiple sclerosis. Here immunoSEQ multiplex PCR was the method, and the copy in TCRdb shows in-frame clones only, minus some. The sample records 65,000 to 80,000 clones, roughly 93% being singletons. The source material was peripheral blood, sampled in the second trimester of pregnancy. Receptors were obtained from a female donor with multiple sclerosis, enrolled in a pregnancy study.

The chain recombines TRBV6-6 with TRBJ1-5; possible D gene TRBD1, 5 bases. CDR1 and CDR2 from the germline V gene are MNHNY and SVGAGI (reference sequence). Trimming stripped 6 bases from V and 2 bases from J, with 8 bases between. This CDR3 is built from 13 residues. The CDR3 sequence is CASRQERNQPQHF. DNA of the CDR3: TGTGCCAGCAGACAGGAGCGCAATCAGCCCCAGCATTTT.

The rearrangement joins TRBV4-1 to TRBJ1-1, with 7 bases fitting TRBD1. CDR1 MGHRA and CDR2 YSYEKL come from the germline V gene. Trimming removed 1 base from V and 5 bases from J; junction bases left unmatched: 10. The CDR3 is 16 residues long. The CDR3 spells CASSQAEGGEGTEAFF. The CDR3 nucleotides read TGCGCCAGCAGCCAAGCGGAAGGGGGCGAAGGGACTGAAGCTTTCTTT.

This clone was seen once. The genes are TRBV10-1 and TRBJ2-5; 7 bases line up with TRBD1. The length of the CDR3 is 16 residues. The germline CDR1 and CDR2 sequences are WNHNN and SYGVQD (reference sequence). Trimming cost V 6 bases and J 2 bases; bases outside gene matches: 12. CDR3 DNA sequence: TGCGCCAGCAGCGGGTCCGGGACAGAAAAGCAAGAGACCCAGTACTTC. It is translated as CASSGSGTEKQETQYF.

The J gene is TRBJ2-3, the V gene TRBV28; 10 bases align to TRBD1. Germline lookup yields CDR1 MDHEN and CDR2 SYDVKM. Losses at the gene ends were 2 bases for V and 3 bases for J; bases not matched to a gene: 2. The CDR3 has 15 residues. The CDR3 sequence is CASSLRDRGTDTQYF. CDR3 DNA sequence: TGTGCCAGCAGTTTAAGGGACAGGGGAACAGATACGCAGTATTTT.

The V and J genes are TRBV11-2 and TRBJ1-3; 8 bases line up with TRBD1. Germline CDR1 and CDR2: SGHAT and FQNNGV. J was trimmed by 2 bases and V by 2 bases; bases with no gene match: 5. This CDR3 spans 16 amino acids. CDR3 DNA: TGTGCCAGCAGCTTACACCCGACAGGGGCTGGAAACACCATATATTTT. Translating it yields CASSLHPTGAGNTIYF.

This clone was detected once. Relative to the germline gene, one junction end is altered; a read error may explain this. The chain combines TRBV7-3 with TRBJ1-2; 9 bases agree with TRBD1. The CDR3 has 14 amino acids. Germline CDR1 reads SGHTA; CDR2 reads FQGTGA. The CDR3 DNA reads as TGTGCCAGCAGCGTAACAGGGGGCGCCTATGGCTACACCTTC. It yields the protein CASSVTGGAYGYTF.

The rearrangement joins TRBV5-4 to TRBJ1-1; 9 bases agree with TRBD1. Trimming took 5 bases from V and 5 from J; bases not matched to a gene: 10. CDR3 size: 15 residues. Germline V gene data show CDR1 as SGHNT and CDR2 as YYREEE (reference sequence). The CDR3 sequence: CASRSPGQGETEAFF. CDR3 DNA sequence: TGTGCCAGCAGATCACCGGGACAGGGAGAGACTGAAGCTTTCTTT.

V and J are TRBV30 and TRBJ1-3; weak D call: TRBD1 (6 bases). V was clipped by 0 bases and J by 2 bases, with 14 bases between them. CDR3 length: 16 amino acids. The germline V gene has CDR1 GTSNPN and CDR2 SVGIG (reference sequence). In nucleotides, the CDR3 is TGTGCCTGGAGTGTACGGGAGGGGGTGGCTGGAAACACCATATATTTT. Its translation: CAWSVREGVAGNTIYF. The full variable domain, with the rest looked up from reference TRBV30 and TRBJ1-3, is SQTIHQWPATLVQPVGSPLSLECTVEGTSNPNLYWYRQAAGRGLQLLFYSVGIGQISSEVPQNLSASRPQDRQFILSSKKLLLSDSGFYLCAWSVREGVAGNTIYFGEGSWLTVV.

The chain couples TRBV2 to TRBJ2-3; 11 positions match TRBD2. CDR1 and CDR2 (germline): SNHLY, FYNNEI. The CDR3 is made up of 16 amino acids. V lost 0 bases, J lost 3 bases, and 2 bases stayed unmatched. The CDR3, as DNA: TGTGCCAGCAGTGAAGCTAGCGGGGGGGCAACAGATACGCAGTATTTT. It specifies CASSEASGGATDTQYF. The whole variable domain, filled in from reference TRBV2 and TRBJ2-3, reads EPEVTQTPSHQVTQMGQEVILRCVPISNHLYFYWYRQILGQKVEFLVSFYNNEISEKSEIFDDQFSVERPDGSNFTLKIRSTKLEDSAMYFCASSEASGGATDTQYFGPGTRLTVL.

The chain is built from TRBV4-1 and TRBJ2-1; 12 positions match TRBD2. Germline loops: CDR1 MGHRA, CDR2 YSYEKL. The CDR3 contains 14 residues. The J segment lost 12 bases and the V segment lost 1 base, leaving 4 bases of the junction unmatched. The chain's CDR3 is CASSQGLAGVGQFF. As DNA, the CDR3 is TGCGCCAGCAGCCAAGGACTAGCGGGGGTTGGGCAGTTCTTC.

The CDR3 loop is CASSRVDLRASNTGELFF. Here the CDR3 DNA reads TGTGCCAGCTCACGAGTTGACCTCAGGGCGTCGAACACCGGGGAGCTGTTTTTT. This sequence joins TRBV18 and TRBJ2-2; D is possibly TRBD1 (5 bases). This CDR3 contains 18 residues. Germline lookup yields CDR1 KGHSH and CDR2 LQKENI. V was trimmed by 4 bases and J by 0 bases, leaving 18 bases between them.

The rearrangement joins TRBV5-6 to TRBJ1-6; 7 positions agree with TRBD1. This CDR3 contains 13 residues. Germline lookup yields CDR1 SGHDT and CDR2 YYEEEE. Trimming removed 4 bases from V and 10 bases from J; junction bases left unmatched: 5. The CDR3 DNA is TGTGCCAGCAGCCCAGGGGGTAGCTCACCCCTCCACTTT. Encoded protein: CASSPGGSSPLHF.

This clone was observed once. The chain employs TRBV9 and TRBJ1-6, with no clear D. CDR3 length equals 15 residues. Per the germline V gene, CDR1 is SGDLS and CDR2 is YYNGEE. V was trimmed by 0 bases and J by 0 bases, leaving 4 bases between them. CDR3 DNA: TGTGCCAGCAGCGTAGGGCTCTCCTATAATTCACCCCTCCACTTT. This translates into CASSVGLSYNSPLHF. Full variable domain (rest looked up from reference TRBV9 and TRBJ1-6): DSGVTQTPKHLITATGQRVTLRCSPRSGDLSVYWYQQSLDQGLQFLIQYYNGEERAKGNILERFSAQQFPDLHSELNLSSLELGDSALYFCASSVGLSYNSPLHFGNGTRLTVT.

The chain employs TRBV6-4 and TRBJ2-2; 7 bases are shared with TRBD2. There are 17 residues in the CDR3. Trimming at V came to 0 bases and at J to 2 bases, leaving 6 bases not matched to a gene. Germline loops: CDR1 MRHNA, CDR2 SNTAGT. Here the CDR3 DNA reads TGTGCCAGCAGTGACTCCTCAGGCGGGGGTAACACCGGGGAGCTGTTTTTT. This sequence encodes CASSDSSGGGNTGELFF.

The CDR3: CASSARGYGYTF. The CDR3 DNA is TGTGCCAGCAGTGCCCGGGGGTATGGCTACACCTTC. The rearrangement uses TRBV6-1 and TRBJ1-2, with D perhaps TRBD1 (5 bases). This CDR3 spans 12 amino acids. The germline V and J ends were trimmed by 4 bases and 5 bases, with 8 bases remaining between them. Germline V gene lookup returns CDR1 MNHNS and CDR2 SASEGT.

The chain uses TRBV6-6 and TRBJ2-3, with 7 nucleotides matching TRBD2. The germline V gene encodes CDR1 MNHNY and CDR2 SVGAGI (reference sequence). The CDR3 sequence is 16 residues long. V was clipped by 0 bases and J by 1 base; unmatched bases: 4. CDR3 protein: CASSYSDLAGTDTQYF. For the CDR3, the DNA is TGTGCCAGCAGTTACTCGGATCTAGCGGGCACAGATACGCAGTATTTT.

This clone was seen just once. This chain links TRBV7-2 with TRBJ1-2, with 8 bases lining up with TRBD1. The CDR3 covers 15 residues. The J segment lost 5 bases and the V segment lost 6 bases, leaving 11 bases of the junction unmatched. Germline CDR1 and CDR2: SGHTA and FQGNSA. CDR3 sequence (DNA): TGTGCCAGCAGACGACATGGACAGGGAGGGTATGGCTACACCTTC. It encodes CASRRHGQGGYGYTF.

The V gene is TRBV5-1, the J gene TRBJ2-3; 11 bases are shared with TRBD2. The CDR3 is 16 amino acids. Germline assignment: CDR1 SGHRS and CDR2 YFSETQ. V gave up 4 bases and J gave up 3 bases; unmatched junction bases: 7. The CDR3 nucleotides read TGCGCCAGCAGCACTGGCTCTAGCGGGGGGACAGATACGCAGTATTTT. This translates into CASSTGSSGGTDTQYF.

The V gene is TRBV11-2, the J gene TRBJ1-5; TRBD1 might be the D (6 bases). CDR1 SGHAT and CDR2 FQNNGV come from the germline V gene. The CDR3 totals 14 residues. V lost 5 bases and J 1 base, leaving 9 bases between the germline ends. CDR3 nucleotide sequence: TGTGCCAGCAGCGCGACAGGAAGCAATCAGCCCCAGCATTTT. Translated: CASSATGSNQPQHF.

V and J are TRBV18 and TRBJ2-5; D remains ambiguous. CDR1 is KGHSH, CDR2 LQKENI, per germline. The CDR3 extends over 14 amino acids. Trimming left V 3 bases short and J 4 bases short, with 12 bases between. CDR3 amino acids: CASSPVVDGETQYF. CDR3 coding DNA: TGTGCCAGCTCACCTGTGGTAGATGGAGAGACCCAGTACTTC. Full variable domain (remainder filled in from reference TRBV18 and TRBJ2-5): NAGVMQNPRHLVRRRGQEARLRCSPMKGHSHVYWYRQLPEEGLKFMVYLQKENIIDESGMPKERFSAEFPKEGPSILRIQQVVRGDSAAYFCASSPVVDGETQYFGPGTRLLVL.

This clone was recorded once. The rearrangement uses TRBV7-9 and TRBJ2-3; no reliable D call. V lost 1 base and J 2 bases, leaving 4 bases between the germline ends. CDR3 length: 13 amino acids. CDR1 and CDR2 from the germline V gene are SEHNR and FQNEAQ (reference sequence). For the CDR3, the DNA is TGTGCCAGCAGCTTAGAGCACACAGATACGCAGTATTTT. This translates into CASSLEHTDTQYF.

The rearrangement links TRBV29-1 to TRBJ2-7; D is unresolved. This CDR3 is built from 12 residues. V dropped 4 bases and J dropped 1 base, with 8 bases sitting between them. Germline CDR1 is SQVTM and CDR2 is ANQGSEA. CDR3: CSVGQKSYEQYF. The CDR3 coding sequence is TGCAGCGTTGGCCAGAAGTCCTACGAGCAGTACTTC.

CDR3 amino acids: CASREGARNEKLFF. Here the CDR3 DNA reads TGCGCCAGCAGGGAGGGGGCGAGGAATGAAAAACTGTTTTTT. The genes are TRBV10-2 and TRBJ1-4; 7 bases are shared with TRBD1. V lost 6 bases, J lost 5 bases, and 6 bases stayed unmatched. CDR1 is WSHSY, CDR2 SAAADI, per germline. The CDR3 extends over 14 amino acids.

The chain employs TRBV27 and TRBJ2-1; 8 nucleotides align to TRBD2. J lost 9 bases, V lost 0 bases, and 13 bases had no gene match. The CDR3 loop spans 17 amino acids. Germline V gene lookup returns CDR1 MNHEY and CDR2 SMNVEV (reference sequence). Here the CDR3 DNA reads TGTGCCAGCAGTTTATCGTTCCCGGGGGGGCCTTGGGCTGAGCAGTTCTTC. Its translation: CASSLSFPGGPWAEQFF.